This is a list of T cell receptor beta chains from one sample in a study of blood T cell repertoires in COVID-19. Repertoires were generated with immunoSEQ multiplex PCR, while TCRdb's copy carries only in-frame clones and drops some. There are about 100,000 clones in the sample; about 89% occur only once, and 2.1% lies in the top ten. Sequenced material: peripheral blood. Receptor source: a man aged 45 to 65 with active COVID-19. Each CDR3 is given without its conserved first and last residue. Each record gives: V gene, J gene, CDR3 protein.

v_gene: TRBV5-4
j_gene: TRBJ1-2
CDR3aa: ASSPSLVAGIRGGYT

v_gene: TRBV15
j_gene: TRBJ1-5
CDR3aa: ATSRDRVNQPQH

v_gene: TRBV11-2
j_gene: TRBJ2-2
CDR3aa: ASSLVGAGNTGELF

v_gene: TRBV18
j_gene: TRBJ1-3
CDR3aa: ASSPFGQGAGNTIY

v_gene: TRBV6-6
j_gene: TRBJ2-3
CDR3aa: ASSYPREGLY

v_gene: TRBV7-9
j_gene: TRBJ1-2
CDR3aa: ASSRDGMGNYGYT

v_gene: TRBV12-5
j_gene: TRBJ2-1
CDR3aa: ASGLGGRANEQF

v_gene: TRBV5-1
j_gene: TRBJ1-1
CDR3aa: ASSSQGAPATEAF

v_gene: TRBV30
j_gene: TRBJ1-6
CDR3aa: AWSVSGSPLH

v_gene: TRBV12-3/TRBV12-4
j_gene: TRBJ1-5
CDR3aa: ASSFGQGQPQH

v_gene: TRBV5-8
j_gene: TRBJ2-5
CDR3aa: ASSSPGGRETQY

v_gene: TRBV7-9
j_gene: TRBJ1-6
CDR3aa: ASSSTQGASYNSPLH

v_gene: TRBV28
j_gene: TRBJ1-2
CDR3aa: ASRADSIYGYT

v_gene: TRBV24-1
j_gene: TRBJ2-2
CDR3aa: ATSWGERTGELF

v_gene: TRBV6-5
j_gene: TRBJ1-2
CDR3aa: ASRPTGLYGYT

v_gene: TRBV4-1
j_gene: TRBJ1-2
CDR3aa: ASSQEWQANYGYT

v_gene: TRBV4-1
j_gene: TRBJ1-4
CDR3aa: ASSLRLNEKLF

v_gene: TRBV25-1
j_gene: TRBJ1-6
CDR3aa: ASSDAASSYNSPLH

v_gene: TRBV2
j_gene: TRBJ1-2
CDR3aa: ASSALRGDYGYT

v_gene: TRBV5-4
j_gene: TRBJ2-1
CDR3aa: ASRLSGSGYNEQF

v_gene: TRBV5-1
j_gene: TRBJ2-3
CDR3aa: ASSVRDRGFRDTQY

v_gene: TRBV19
j_gene: TRBJ2-7
CDR3aa: ASSIGDRGTYEQY

v_gene: TRBV6-4
j_gene: TRBJ1-1
CDR3aa: ASSDPLRGEDTEAF

v_gene: TRBV6-5
j_gene: TRBJ2-3
CDR3aa: ASRDRGAGDTQY

v_gene: TRBV4-2
j_gene: TRBJ2-2
CDR3aa: ASSPGTGKAGELF

v_gene: TRBV5-1
j_gene: TRBJ2-3
CDR3aa: ASSLQAGSTDTQY

v_gene: TRBV18
j_gene: TRBJ1-3
CDR3aa: ASSPAVSSGNTIY

v_gene: TRBV11-3
j_gene: TRBJ2-2
CDR3aa: ASSVRGSGSGTGELF

v_gene: TRBV7-2
j_gene: TRBJ2-1
CDR3aa: ASSLPGRGNNEQF

v_gene: TRBV11-3
j_gene: TRBJ1-6
CDR3aa: ASSLGDARGSPLH

v_gene: TRBV4-1
j_gene: TRBJ2-7
CDR3aa: ASSLGVGRD

v_gene: TRBV7-2
j_gene: TRBJ2-1
CDR3aa: ASSLGSGGHNEQF

v_gene: TRBV9
j_gene: TRBJ2-5
CDR3aa: ASSLRGQETQY

v_gene: TRBV30
j_gene: TRBJ2-5
CDR3aa: AWTLGLYQETQY

v_gene: TRBV12-5
j_gene: TRBJ2-1
CDR3aa: ASGFSRLTTDSHSYNEQF

v_gene: TRBV11-3
j_gene: TRBJ2-2
CDR3aa: ASSPRTNTGELF

v_gene: TRBV6-6
j_gene: TRBJ1-1
CDR3aa: ASSATVLSGEAF

v_gene: TRBV5-6
j_gene: TRBJ1-4
CDR3aa: ASSLKRDAEKLF

v_gene: TRBV9
j_gene: TRBJ2-1
CDR3aa: ASSAREKSYNEQF

v_gene: TRBV7-7
j_gene: TRBJ2-5
CDR3aa: ASSPGLAGVETQY

v_gene: TRBV6-1
j_gene: TRBJ1-5
CDR3aa: ASSEVGARNQPQH

v_gene: TRBV2
j_gene: TRBJ1-5
CDR3aa: ASSYRDNQPQH